Sequencing of this T cell receptor (beta chain) was carried out in a study of T cell responses to AZD1222 COVID-19 vaccine. V lost 10 bases and J lost 6; bases outside the gene matches: 5. The CDR3 is made up of 13 amino acids. The V gene's germline CDR1 is MDHEN and CDR2 SYDVKM. In the case of this clone: Its specificity is not known.

Sequencing was performed with immunoSEQ multiplex PCR; in TCRdb, only in-frame clones are kept and a portion is missing. The sample holds tens of thousands of clones, around 92% seen once. Overall study results and limits: There were vaccine-associated CD4 TCRs across spike, dominant at 160-218 and 743-854.

The material was peripheral blood, obtained on day 0 of AZD1222 vaccination. This TCR derives from an adult in good health. This chain joins TRBV28 and TRBJ1-4; TRBD1 agrees at 10 bases. Here the CDR3 DNA reads TGTGCCACCCTGGGACAGGGGTATGAAAAACTGTTTTTT. Protein sequence: CATLGQGYEKLFF.